This T cell receptor (beta chain) comes out of a study of blood T cell repertoires in COVID-19. Overall study: Sample material is recorded as cDNA or gDNA derived from T cells, B-cell-depleted T cells, or PBMCs.

Sequenced by immunoSEQ multiplex PCR; TCRdb stores in-frame clones only, minus some. The sample shows approximately 350,000 clones, about 90% of them seen only once. V was pared by 3 bases and J by 2 bases, with 3 bases of the junction left unmatched. This CDR3 comprises 14 residues. Germline-derived CDR1 and CDR2 are MGHRA and YSYEKL. This sequence originates from a woman in her 30s with COVID-19, enrolled during active disease. The chain joins TRBV4-1 to TRBJ2-7; 8 bases match TRBD1. The sequencing sample was made of peripheral blood. CDR3 region: CASSQRTGTYEQYF. The CDR3 region has the DNA TGCGCCAGCAGCCAGCGGACAGGGACCTACGAGCAGTACTTC.